This T cell receptor beta chain was captured by sequencing in a study of monozygotic twins with inflammatory bowel disease. Germline values: CDR1 SGDLS, CDR2 YYNGEE. CDR3 length: 16 residues. From the 5' RACE reads, TCRdb lists one entry per CDR3 protein and no DNA. This repertoire includes some 200,000 distinct CDR3 sequences. This sequence originates from a human donor with ulcerative colitis or Crohn's disease, or a healthy co-twin of an affected twin (not recorded which). The material sequenced was blood. The rearrangement joins TRBV9 to TRBJ2-1; TCRdb outputs TRBD2, but without DNA this stays unchecked. This CDR3 reads CASSVDLADPSNEQFF.